One and the same sample provided the 9 T cell receptor beta chains below, sequenced in a study of vaccination and CD4 T cells after COVID-19. No cognate antigen is known for these TCRs. The Oncomine TCR Beta short-read assay was applied to DNA of cultured CD4+ T cells. TCRdb itself ran the PCR reads through MiXCR, one entry per CDR3 protein. The sample has about 13,000 distinct CDR3 sequences; roughly 73% are singletons. Specified treatment: approximately 9-day PBMC culture with coronavirus spike peptide pools or control peptides (ViraFEST assay). The sequencing sample was made of CD4+ T cells from blood, cultured in vitro. The receptors come from a human donor who had recovered from COVID-19.

Note on this clonotype: Because it lacks the conserved phenylalanine or tryptophan at the end, this CDR3 is likely a read error. The gene calls are TRBV20-1 and TRBJ2-5; 8 bases are shared with TRBD2. V dropped 5 bases and J dropped 4; count of bases not matched to a gene: 9. The CDR3 covers 14 residues. The germline V gene encodes CDR1 DFQATT and CDR2 SNEGSKA (reference sequence). CDR3 region: CSAWDLAGGETQYL. The CDR3 DNA follows: TGCAGTGCTTGGGACCTGGCGGGAGGAGAGACCCAGTACCTC.

By its share, this clonotype is large. The J gene is TRBJ1-5, the V gene TRBV6-1; D may be TRBD1 (6 bases). Trimming pared 6 bases from V and 0 bases from J, leaving 12 bases between. The CDR3 totals 15 residues. Germline lookup yields CDR1 MNHNS and CDR2 SASEGT. The CDR3 region has the DNA TGTGCCAGCAGAGGGGGGGCCTATAGCAATCAGCCCCAGCATTTT. Protein sequence: CASRGGAYSNQPQHF.

The chain carries TRBV7-2 and TRBJ1-3; the D is unclear. Trimming pared 3 bases from V and 2 bases from J, leaving 11 bases between. The CDR3 totals 15 residues. Germline V CDR1 and CDR2: SGHTA, FQGNSA. The CDR3, as DNA: TGTGCCAGCAGCTTTTCGGTAGAGGCTGGAAACACCATATATTTT. As protein: CASSFSVEAGNTIYF. The variable domain in full, completed from reference TRBV7-2 and TRBJ1-3, reads GAGVSQSPSNKVTEKGKDVELRCDPISGHTALYWYRQSLGQGLEFLIYFQGNSAPDKSGLPSDRFSAERTGGSVSTLTIQRTQQEDSAVYLCASSFSVEAGNTIYFGEGSWLTVV.

This chain joins TRBV7-2 and TRBJ2-1; 10 bases are a match to TRBD2. CDR3 length: 16 amino acids. From germline, CDR1 is SGHTA and CDR2 FQGNSA. Trimming at V came to 5 bases and at J to 5 bases, leaving 9 bases not matched to a gene. In DNA form, the CDR3 reads TGTGCCAGCAGCCGGGGGGGGCTAGCGGGGGACAATGAGCAGTTCTTC. Its protein product is CASSRGGLAGDNEQFF.

A single count supports this clonotype. The J gene is TRBJ1-1, the V gene TRBV20-1, with TRBD1 as a possible D gene (5 bases). This CDR3 is built from 14 residues. Per the germline V gene, CDR1 is DFQATT and CDR2 is SNEGSKA (reference sequence). The V and J ends lost 5 bases and 0 bases respectively, with 13 bases between them. DNA for the CDR3: TGCAGTGCTCGTTTGGGGCTATTGAACACTGAAGCTTTCTTT. Protein sequence: CSARLGLLNTEAFF.

On this clonotype: A read error may account for a junction end that differs from germline. The chain carries TRBV2 and TRBJ1-5; D is perhaps TRBD1 (5 bases). Germline V gives CDR1 SNHLY, CDR2 FYNNEI. CDR3 length equals 14 residues. CDR3 amino acids: CAGRADSSNQPQHF. DNA for the CDR3: TGTGCCGGCAGAGCTGACAGTAGCAATCAGCCCCAGCATTTT. Full variable domain (remainder filled in from reference TRBV2 and TRBJ1-5): EPEVTQTPSHQVTQMGQEVILRCVPISNHLYFYWYRQILGQKVEFLVSFYNNEISEKSEIFDDQFSVERPDGSNFTLKIRSTKLEDSAMYFCAGRADSSNQPQHFGDGTRLSIL.

The rearrangement links TRBV20-1 to TRBJ2-3; D might be TRBD1 or TRBD2, each matching 5 bases. This CDR3 is built from 16 residues. V dropped 3 bases and J dropped 6 bases, with 22 bases sitting between them. Germline V gene sequence: CDR1 DFQATT, CDR2 SNEGSKA (reference sequence). As DNA, the CDR3 is TGCAGTGCTAGCATAATGGCCCTGGGATGGGGGGATACGCAGTATTTT. Amino acid sequence: CSASIMALGWGDTQYF.

The rearrangement links TRBV7-6 to TRBJ1-5, with a possible D match to TRBD1 (6 bases). Germline V CDR1 and CDR2: SGHVS, FNYEAQ. This CDR3 contains 16 residues. Trimming left V 3 bases short and J 4 bases short, with 16 bases between. The CDR3 DNA reads as TGTGCCAGCAGCTTGGGCCAGGGGCGAGGTAATCAGCCCCAGCATTTT. Its protein is CASSLGQGRGNQPQHF.

The chain carries TRBV6-5 and TRBJ2-7; D perhaps matches TRBD1 (6 bases). The CDR3 has 13 residues. Germline V gene data show CDR1 as MNHEY and CDR2 as SVGAGI. V lost 2 bases and J lost 4, with 9 bases in between. This chain's CDR3 is CASSYQGPYEQYF. For the CDR3, the DNA is TGTGCCAGCAGTTACCAGGGGCCGTACGAGCAGTACTTC.